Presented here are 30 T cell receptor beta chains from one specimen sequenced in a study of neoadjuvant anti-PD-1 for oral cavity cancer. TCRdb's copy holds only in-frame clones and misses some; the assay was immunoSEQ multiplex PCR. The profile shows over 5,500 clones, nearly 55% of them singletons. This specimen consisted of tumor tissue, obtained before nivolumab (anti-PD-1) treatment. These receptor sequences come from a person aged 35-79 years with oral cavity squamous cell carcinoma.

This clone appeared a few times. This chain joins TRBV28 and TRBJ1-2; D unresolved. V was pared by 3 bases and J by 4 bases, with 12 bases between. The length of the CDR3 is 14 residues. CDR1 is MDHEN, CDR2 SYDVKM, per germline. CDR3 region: CASSFPPAGYGYTF. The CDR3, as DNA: TGTGCCAGCAGTTTTCCTCCCGCAGGCTATGGCTACACCTTC.

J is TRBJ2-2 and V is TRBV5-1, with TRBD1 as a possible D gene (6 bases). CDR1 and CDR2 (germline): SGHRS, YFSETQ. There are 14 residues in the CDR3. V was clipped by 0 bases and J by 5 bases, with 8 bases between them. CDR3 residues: CASSLGGQTGELFF. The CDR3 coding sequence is TGCGCCAGCAGCTTGGGTGGACAGACCGGGGAGCTGTTTTTT.

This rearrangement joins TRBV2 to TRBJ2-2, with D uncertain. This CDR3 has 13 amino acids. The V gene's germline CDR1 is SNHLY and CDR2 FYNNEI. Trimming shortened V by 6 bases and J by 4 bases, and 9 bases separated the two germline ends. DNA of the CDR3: TGTGCCAGCAGGCCCAGCCCCACCGGGGAGCTGTTTTTT. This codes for CASRPSPTGELFF.

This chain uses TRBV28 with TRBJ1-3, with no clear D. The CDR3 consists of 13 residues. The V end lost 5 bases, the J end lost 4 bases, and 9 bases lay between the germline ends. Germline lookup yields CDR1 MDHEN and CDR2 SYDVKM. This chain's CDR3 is CASSLPAGNTIYF. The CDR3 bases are TGTGCCAGCAGTCTCCCGGCGGGAAACACCATATATTTT.

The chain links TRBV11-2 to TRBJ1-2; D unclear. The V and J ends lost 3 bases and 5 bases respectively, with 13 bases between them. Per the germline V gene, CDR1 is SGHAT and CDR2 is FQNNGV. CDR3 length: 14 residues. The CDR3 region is CASSFPQSPYGYTF. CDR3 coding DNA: TGTGCCAGCAGCTTCCCGCAATCCCCTTATGGCTACACCTTC. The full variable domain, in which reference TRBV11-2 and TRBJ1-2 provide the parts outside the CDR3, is EAGVAQSPRYKIIEKRQSVAFWCNPISGHATLYWYQQILGQGPKLLIQFQNNGVVDDSQLPKDRFSAERLKGVDSTLKIQPAKLEDSAVYLCASSFPQSPYGYTFGSGTRLTVV.

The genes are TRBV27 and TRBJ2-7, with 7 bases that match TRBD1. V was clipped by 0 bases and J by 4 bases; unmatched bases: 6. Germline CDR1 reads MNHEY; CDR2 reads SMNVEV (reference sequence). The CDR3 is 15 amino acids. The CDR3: CASSLSATGLYEQYF. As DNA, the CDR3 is TGTGCCAGCAGTTTATCGGCGACAGGGTTATACGAGCAGTACTTC.

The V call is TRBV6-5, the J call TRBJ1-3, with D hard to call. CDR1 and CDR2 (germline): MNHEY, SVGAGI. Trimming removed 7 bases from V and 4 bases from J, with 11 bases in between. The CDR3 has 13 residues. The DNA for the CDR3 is TGTGCCAGCACCGGACGCCGAGGAAACACCATATATTTT. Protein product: CASTGRRGNTIYF.

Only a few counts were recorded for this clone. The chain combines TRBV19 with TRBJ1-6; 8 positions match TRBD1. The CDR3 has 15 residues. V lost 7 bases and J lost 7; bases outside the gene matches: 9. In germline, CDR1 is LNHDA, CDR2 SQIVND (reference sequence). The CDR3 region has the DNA TGTGCCAGTAAAGGAAGGGACAGGCAAAATTCACCCCTCCACTTT. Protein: CASKGRDRQNSPLHF.

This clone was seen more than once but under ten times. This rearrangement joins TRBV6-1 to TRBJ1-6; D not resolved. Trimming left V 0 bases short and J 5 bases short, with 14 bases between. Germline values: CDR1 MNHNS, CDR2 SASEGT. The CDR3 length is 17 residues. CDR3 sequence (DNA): TGTGCCAGCAGTGAAGCGGGAGGCGGTCAGAATAATTCACCCCTCCACTTT. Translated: CASSEAGGGQNNSPLHF.

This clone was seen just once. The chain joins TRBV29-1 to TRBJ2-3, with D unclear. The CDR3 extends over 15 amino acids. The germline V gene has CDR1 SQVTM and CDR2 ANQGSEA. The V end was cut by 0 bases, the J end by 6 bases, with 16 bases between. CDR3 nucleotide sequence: TGCAGCGTTGAAGATCCGAAAAGAGGTACGGATACGCAGTATTTT. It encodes CSVEDPKRGTDTQYF.

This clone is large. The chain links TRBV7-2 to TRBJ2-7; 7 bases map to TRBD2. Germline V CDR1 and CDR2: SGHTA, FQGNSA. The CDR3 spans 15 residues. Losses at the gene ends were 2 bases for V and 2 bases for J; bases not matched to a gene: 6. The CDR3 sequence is CASSLRASGTYEQYF. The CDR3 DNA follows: TGTGCCAGCAGCTTACGGGCTAGCGGAACCTACGAGCAGTACTTC.

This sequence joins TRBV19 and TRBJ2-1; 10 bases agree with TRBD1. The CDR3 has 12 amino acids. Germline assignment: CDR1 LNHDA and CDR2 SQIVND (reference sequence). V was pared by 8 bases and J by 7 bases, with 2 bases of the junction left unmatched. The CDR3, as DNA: TGTGCCAGTTCGGACAGGGGGAATGAGCAGTTCTTC. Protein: CASSDRGNEQFF.

In DNA, the CDR3 is TGTGCCTGGAGGACTAGCGGGAGAAGAGAAGAGCAGTACTTC. Its translation: CAWRTSGRREEQYF. The chain couples TRBV30 to TRBJ2-7, with TRBD2 identical over 12 bases. V lost 3 bases and J lost 7; bases outside the gene matches: 7. CDR1 is GTSNPN and CDR2 is SVGIG in the germline V gene (reference sequence). The CDR3 contains 14 residues.

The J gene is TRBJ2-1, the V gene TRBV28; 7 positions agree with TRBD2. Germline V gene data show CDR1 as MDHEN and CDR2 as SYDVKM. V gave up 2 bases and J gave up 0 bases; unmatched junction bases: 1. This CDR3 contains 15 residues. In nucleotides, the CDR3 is TGTGCCAGCAGTTTACGCGGGAGCTCCTACAATGAGCAGTTCTTC. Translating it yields CASSLRGSSYNEQFF.

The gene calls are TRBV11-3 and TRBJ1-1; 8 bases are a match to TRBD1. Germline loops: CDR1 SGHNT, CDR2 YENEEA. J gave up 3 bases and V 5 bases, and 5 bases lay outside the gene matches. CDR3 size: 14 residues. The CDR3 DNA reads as TGTGCCAGCAGCCCCAGGGGGCTTGACACTGAAGCTTTCTTT. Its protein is CASSPRGLDTEAFF.

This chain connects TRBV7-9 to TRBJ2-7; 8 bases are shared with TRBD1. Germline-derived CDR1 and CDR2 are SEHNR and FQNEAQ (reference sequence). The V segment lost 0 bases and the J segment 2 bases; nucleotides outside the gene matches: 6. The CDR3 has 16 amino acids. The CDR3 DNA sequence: TGTGCCAGCAGCTTAGCCACAGGGGGGATTACCTACGAGCAGTACTTC. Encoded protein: CASSLATGGITYEQYF.

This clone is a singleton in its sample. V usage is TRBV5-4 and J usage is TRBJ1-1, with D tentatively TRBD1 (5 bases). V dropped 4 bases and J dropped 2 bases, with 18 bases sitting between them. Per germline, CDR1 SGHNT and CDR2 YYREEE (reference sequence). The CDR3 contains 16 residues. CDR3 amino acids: CASSHPGGGINTEAFF. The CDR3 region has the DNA TGTGCCAGCAGCCACCCCGGGGGGGGGATCAACACTGAAGCTTTCTTT.

The CDR3 DNA sequence: TGTGCCAGTAGGAAAACCAGGGGGGATACGCAGTATTTT. It encodes CASRKTRGDTQYF. The V call is TRBV19, the J call TRBJ2-3, with TRBD1 matching over 7 bases. Trimming removed 6 bases from V and 6 bases from J; junction bases left unmatched: 6. The length of the CDR3 is 13 residues. Looked up from germline, CDR1 is LNHDA and CDR2 is SQIVND (reference sequence).

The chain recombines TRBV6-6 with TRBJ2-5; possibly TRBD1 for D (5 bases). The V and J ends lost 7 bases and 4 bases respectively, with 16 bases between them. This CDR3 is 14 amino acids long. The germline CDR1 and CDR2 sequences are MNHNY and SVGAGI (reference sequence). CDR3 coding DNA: TGTGCCAGCACCCCTCCGACAGTCCGAGAGACCCAGTACTTC. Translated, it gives CASTPPTVRETQYF.

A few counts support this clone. The CDR3 reads CASSQGLAGGFQETQYF. The CDR3 DNA is TGTGCCAGCAGCCAAGGGCTAGCGGGAGGGTTCCAAGAGACCCAGTACTTC. The chain couples TRBV14 to TRBJ2-5; 12 bases are shared with TRBD2. The CDR3 has 17 residues. Germline assignment: CDR1 SGHDN and CDR2 FVKESK. Germline trimming cut 1 base from V and 1 base from J; bases unmatched to any gene: 4.

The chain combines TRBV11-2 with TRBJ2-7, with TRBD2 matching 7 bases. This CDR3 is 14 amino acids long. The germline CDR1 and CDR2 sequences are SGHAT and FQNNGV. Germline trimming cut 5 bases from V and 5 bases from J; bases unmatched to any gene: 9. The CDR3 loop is CASSLWREQHEQYF. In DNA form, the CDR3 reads TGTGCCAGCAGCCTCTGGCGGGAGCAACACGAGCAGTACTTC.

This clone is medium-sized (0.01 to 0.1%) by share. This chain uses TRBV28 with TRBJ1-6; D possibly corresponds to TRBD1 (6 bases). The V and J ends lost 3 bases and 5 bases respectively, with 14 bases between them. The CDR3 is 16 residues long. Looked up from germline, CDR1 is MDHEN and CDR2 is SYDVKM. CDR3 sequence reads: CASSLGGGRDNSPLHF. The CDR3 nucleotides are TGTGCCAGCAGTTTGGGGGGGGGCAGGGATAATTCACCCCTCCACTTT.

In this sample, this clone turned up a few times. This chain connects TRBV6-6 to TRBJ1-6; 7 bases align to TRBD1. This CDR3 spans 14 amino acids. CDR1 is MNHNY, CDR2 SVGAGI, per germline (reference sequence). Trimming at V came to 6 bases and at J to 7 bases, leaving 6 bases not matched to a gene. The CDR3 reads CASSDRAENSPLHF. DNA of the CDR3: TGTGCCAGCAGCGACAGGGCGGAAAATTCACCCCTCCACTTT.

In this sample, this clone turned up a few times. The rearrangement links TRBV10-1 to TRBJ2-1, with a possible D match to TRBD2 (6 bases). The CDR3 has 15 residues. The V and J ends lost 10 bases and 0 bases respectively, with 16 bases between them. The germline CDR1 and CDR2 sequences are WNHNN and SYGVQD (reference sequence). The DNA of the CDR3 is TGCGCCACCTCCAGCGGAGGGAGCTCCTACAATGAGCAGTTCTTC. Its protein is CATSSGGSSYNEQFF.

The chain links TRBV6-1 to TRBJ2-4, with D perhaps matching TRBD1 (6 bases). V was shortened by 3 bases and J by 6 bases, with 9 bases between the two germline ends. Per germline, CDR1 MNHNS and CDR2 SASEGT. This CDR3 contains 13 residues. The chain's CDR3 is CASSEGARNIQYF. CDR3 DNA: TGTGCCAGCAGTGAGGGGGCAAGAAACATTCAGTACTTC.

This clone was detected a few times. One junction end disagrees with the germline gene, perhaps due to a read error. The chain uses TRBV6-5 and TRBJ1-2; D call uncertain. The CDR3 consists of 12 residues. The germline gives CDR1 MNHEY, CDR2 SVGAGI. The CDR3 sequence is CASKSGTYGYTF. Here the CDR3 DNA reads TGTGCAAGCAAGTCCGGTACTTATGGCTACACCTTC.

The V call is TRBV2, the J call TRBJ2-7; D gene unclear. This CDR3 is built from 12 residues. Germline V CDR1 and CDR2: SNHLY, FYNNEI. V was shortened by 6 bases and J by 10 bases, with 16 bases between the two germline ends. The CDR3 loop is CASRPVTLGQYF. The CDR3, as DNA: TGTGCCAGCAGACCTGTGACTTTGGGACAGTACTTC.

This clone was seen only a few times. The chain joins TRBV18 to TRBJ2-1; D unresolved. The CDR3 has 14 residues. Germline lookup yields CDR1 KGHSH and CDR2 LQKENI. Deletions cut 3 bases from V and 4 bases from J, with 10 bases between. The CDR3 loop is CASSPEVQYNEQFF. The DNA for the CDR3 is TGTGCCAGCTCACCCGAAGTGCAGTACAATGAGCAGTTCTTC.

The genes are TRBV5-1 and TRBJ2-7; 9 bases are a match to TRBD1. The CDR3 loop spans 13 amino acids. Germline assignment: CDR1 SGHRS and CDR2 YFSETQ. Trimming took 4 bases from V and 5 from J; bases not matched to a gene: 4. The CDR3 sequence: CASSPQGAHEQYF. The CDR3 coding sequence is TGCGCCAGCAGCCCACAGGGGGCCCACGAGCAGTACTTC.

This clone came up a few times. For the CDR3, the DNA is TGTGCCAGCAGTGAAGGACGATTCACAGATACGCAGTATTTT. Protein: CASSEGRFTDTQYF. The chain links TRBV6-1 to TRBJ2-3; D remains ambiguous. Deletions cut 1 base from V and 2 bases from J, with 7 bases between. The CDR3 runs to 14 residues. Germline CDR1 is MNHNS and CDR2 is SASEGT.